The 7 T cell receptor beta chains presented below share a single source sample, sequenced in a study of blood T cell repertoires in COVID-19. Assay used: immunoSEQ multiplex PCR; TCRdb lists only in-frame clones, some missing. Found here are fewer than 350,000 clones, around nine tenths of them singletons; the top ten hold 6% to 6.5%. What was sequenced was PBMCs or T cells enriched from blood (not recorded which). The receptors here all came from a middle-aged woman who had recovered from COVID-19.

V and J are TRBV11-1 and TRBJ2-7; D is uncertain. The CDR3 covers 14 residues. Trimming cost V 4 bases and J 2 bases, with 12 bases left between them. The germline V gene has CDR1 SGHAT and CDR2 FQDESV (reference sequence). Here the CDR3 DNA reads TGTGCCAGCAGCTCACCCATCAGGCCCTACGAGCAGTACTTC. This sequence encodes CASSSPIRPYEQYF.

V and J are TRBV3-1 (or the pseudogene TRBV3-2) and TRBJ2-3, with a weak D call TRBD2 (6 bases). The CDR3 loop spans 16 amino acids. V was cut by 2 bases and J by 0 bases, with 12 bases left in between. CDR1 is LGHDT and CDR2 is YNNKEL in the germline V gene (reference sequence). DNA of the CDR3: TGTGCCAGCAGCCAAAGTTTGGCGGGAAGCACAGATACGCAGTATTTT. As protein: CASSQSLAGSTDTQYF.

The CDR3 here is CASSGFYGYTF. The DNA of the CDR3 is TGTGCCAGCTCAGGGTTCTATGGCTACACCTTC. The gene calls are TRBV2 and TRBJ1-2; maybe TRBD1 (5 bases). V lost 8 bases and J lost 4, with 8 bases in between. CDR1 and CDR2 (germline): SNHLY, FYNNEI. This CDR3 contains 11 residues.

The chain couples TRBV2 to TRBJ2-7, with 7 bases identical to TRBD1. The CDR3 is made up of 12 amino acids. The germline V gene encodes CDR1 SNHLY and CDR2 FYNNEI. V lost 6 bases, J lost 3 bases, and 2 bases stayed unmatched. The CDR3 sequence: CASRGDSYEQYF. DNA for the CDR3: TGTGCCAGCAGGGGGGACAGCTACGAGCAGTACTTC.

This clone was counted a single time. The V call is TRBV28, the J call TRBJ2-1; 16 nucleotides align to TRBD2. Germline V gene sequence: CDR1 MDHEN, CDR2 SYDVKM. Germline trimming cut 7 bases from V and 10 bases from J; bases unmatched to any gene: 1. This CDR3 is built from 13 residues. CDR3 sequence (DNA): TGTGCCAGCACGGGACTAGCGGGAGGGGAGCAGTTCTTC. Translating it yields CASTGLAGGEQFF.

In nucleotides, the CDR3 is TGCGCCAGCAGTGAACGGGGGTGGGGATCACCCCTCCACTTT. This encodes CASSERGWGSPLHF. The J gene is TRBJ1-6, the V gene TRBV10-2, with a tentative D call TRBD1 (5 bases). The germline V gene encodes CDR1 WSHSY and CDR2 SAAADI. V was trimmed by 3 bases and J by 10 bases, leaving 13 bases between them. CDR3 length: 14 residues.

V usage is TRBV5-8 and J usage is TRBJ1-5; D call uncertain. Trimming took off 5 bases at V and 7 bases at J, with 19 bases between the two ends. Germline V gene sequence: CDR1 SGHTS, CDR2 YDEGEE. The CDR3 contains 15 residues. The CDR3 region has the DNA TGTGCCAGCAGTACCGGTACAAAGGCGGGGCAGCCCCAGCATTTT. It translates to CASSTGTKAGQPQHF.